A single sample gave rise to the 28 T cell receptor beta chains below, sequenced in a study of response to subunit inactivated influenza vaccine (dated by TCRdb to 2016 to 2019). Receptors were amplified or captured by RT-PCR. The run used an Illumina HiSeq 2500. TCRdb's own reprocessing of the public reads used fastp at Q25 and MiXCR and kept productive beta chains. All rows with the same CDR3 protein become a single entry with the most common DNA and genes. Within this sample are 290,000 or so distinct CDR3 sequences, with roughly 20% of them counted one time only. 10% of the sample belongs to the ten largest clones. The sequences come from PBMCs from blood, collected 21 months after vaccination. The receptor source for this set is a man between 45 and 75 years old who received an inactivated influenza vaccine. Donor details come from another sample of the same person, matched by shared clones.

This clonotype has at least ten counts. The chain joins TRBV12-3 or TRBV12-4 to TRBJ2-1, with D tentatively TRBD2 (5 bases). The V gene lost 9 bases and the J gene lost 0 bases, with 12 bases spanning the gap. The CDR3 sequence is 14 residues long. CDR3 residues: CASERDSSYNEQFF. CDR3 sequence (DNA): TGTGCCAGTGAGAGGGATAGCTCCTACAATGAGCAGTTCTTC.

The rearrangement links TRBV28 to TRBJ1-2; D uncertain. The CDR3 loop spans 12 amino acids. The V end was cut by 5 bases, the J end by 4 bases, with 8 bases between. From germline, CDR1 is MDHEN and CDR2 SYDVKM. CDR3: CASSMGRYGYTF. CDR3 DNA sequence: TGTGCCAGCAGTATGGGTCGCTATGGCTACACCTTC.

The chain has TRBV29-1 and TRBJ2-2; perhaps TRBD2 as D (5 bases). The CDR3 runs to 13 residues. Per germline, CDR1 SQVTM and CDR2 ANQGSEA. V lost 4 bases and J lost 7, with 13 bases in between. The CDR3 region is CSVVRTAGGELFF. In DNA, the CDR3 is TGCAGCGTTGTGAGGACGGCGGGCGGGGAGCTGTTTTTT.

This clonotype was recorded at least ten times. The V call is TRBV9, the J call TRBJ1-6; TRBD1 might be the D (5 bases). This CDR3 comprises 13 residues. The germline V gene has CDR1 SGDLS and CDR2 YYNGEE. V lost 0 bases to trimming and J lost 7 bases, with 5 bases between them. This CDR3 reads CASSVEGNSPLHF. The CDR3 nucleotides are TGTGCCAGCAGCGTAGAGGGGAATTCACCCCTCCACTTT.

This clonotype was seen more than once but under ten times. The V and J genes are TRBV5-8 and TRBJ1-1; the D is unclear. The length of the CDR3 is 14 residues. With 4 bases removed from V and 0 bases from J, the gap between germline ends came to 10 bases. Per the germline V gene, CDR1 is SGHTS and CDR2 is YDEGEE. CDR3 nucleotides: TGTGCCAGCAGCCTCTTTGGGGTGAACACTGAAGCTTTCTTT. Encoded protein: CASSLFGVNTEAFF. The variable domain in full, with the rest retrieved from reference TRBV5-8 and TRBJ1-1, is EAGVTQSPTHLIKTRGQQATLRCSPISGHTSVYWYQQALGLGLQFLLWYDEGEERNRGNFPPRFSGRQFPNYSSELNVNALELEDSALYLCASSLFGVNTEAFFGQGTRLTVV.

This sequence joins TRBV7-8 and TRBJ2-2; no clear D gene. Trimming cost V 5 bases and J 2 bases, with 18 bases left between them. The CDR3 is 17 amino acids. CDR1 is SGHVS and CDR2 is FQNEAQ in the germline V gene. The CDR3 DNA follows: TGTGCCAGCAGCCACTCGACACCAGACGGTAACACCGGGGAGCTGTTTTTT. This gives the protein CASSHSTPDGNTGELFF.

This clonotype was recorded a few times. The chain is built from TRBV4-3 and TRBJ1-1, with 8 bases lining up with TRBD1. The trim removed 1 base at V and 4 bases at J, leaving 8 bases unmatched. The CDR3 is 16 residues long. Germline values: CDR1 LGHNA, CDR2 YSLEER. The DNA for the CDR3 is TGCGCCAGCAGCCAAGGCCTGGACAGGGAGAGCACTGAAGCTTTCTTT. Protein sequence: CASSQGLDRESTEAFF.

This clonotype was observed a few times. The chain employs TRBV12-5 and TRBJ2-5; 9 bases are a match to TRBD2. The CDR3 is 16 residues long. Germline V gene sequence: CDR1 LGHNT, CDR2 FRNRAP. V lost 5 bases to trimming and J lost 5 bases; unmatched junction nucleotides: 12. CDR3 residues: CASGIRLAGVRETQYF. In DNA, the CDR3 is TGTGCTAGTGGTATCCGATTAGCGGGAGTCCGGGAGACCCAGTACTTC.

This clonotype showed up just a few times. The V gene is TRBV12-3 or TRBV12-4, the J gene TRBJ2-7; 11 positions match TRBD2. Trimming removed 5 bases from V and 4 bases from J; junction bases left unmatched: 7. This CDR3 spans 15 amino acids. CDR3 coding DNA: TGTGCCAGCAGTGCCGGGACTAGCGGACCTTACGAGCAGTACTTC. Translated: CASSAGTSGPYEQYF.

This clonotype was seen only a few times. The chain combines TRBV3-1 with TRBJ2-5; D tentatively reads TRBD1 or TRBD2 (5 bases each). The length of the CDR3 is 14 residues. V was shortened by 0 bases and J by 7 bases, with 12 bases between the two germline ends. Germline loops: CDR1 LGHDT, CDR2 YNNKEL (reference sequence). CDR3 protein: CASSQDYGARTQYF. CDR3 coding DNA: TGTGCCAGCAGCCAAGATTACGGGGCACGGACCCAGTACTTC.

This clonotype was seen only a few times. The chain employs TRBV11-2 and TRBJ2-7, with D unclear. CDR3 length: 11 residues. CDR1 is SGHAT and CDR2 is FQNNGV in the germline V gene. V lost 3 bases and J lost 7, with 7 bases in between. The CDR3 region is CASSFHWEQYF. For the CDR3, the DNA is TGTGCCAGCAGCTTTCACTGGGAGCAGTACTTC.

V gene TRBV7-6 combines with J gene TRBJ1-2; no reliable D call. The germline gives CDR1 SGHVS, CDR2 FNYEAQ. The CDR3 is 15 amino acids. Trimming removed 0 bases at V and 2 bases at J, with 10 bases between. CDR3 amino acids: CASSLAEGMNYGYTF. CDR3 nucleotide sequence: TGTGCCAGCAGCTTAGCGGAGGGAATGAACTATGGCTACACCTTC.

The chain recombines TRBV21-1 with TRBJ2-2; no check of the table's D call, TRBD1, against the DNA was made. TRBV21-1 counts as a pseudogene. The CDR3 covers 21 residues. CDR3 residues: CASSKGVGDPGNQGCAGELFF. The DNA of the CDR3 is TGTGCCAGCAGCAAAGGTGTTGGGGACCCCGGGAATCAGGGGTGCGCCGGGGAGCTGTTTTTT.

V usage is TRBV20-1 and J usage is TRBJ2-3, with 9 bases that match TRBD2. Germline trimming cut 6 bases from V and 3 bases from J; bases unmatched to any gene: 4. The germline CDR1 and CDR2 sequences are DFQATT and SNEGSKA (reference sequence). This CDR3 has 13 amino acids. DNA for the CDR3: TGCAGTGCGTTAGCGGGAGTGACAGATACGCAGTATTTT. Protein product: CSALAGVTDTQYF.

The rearrangement uses TRBV3-1 and TRBJ2-7; TRBD2 aligns across 10 bases. From germline, CDR1 is LGHDT and CDR2 YNNKEL (reference sequence). The ends lost 2 bases at V and 6 bases at J; junction bases unmatched: 4. The CDR3 covers 14 residues. The CDR3 is CASSQRLAGGEQYF. The DNA of the CDR3 is TGTGCCAGCAGCCAACGCTTAGCGGGAGGCGAGCAGTACTTC.

This clonotype was detected only a few times. This chain uses TRBV25-1 with TRBJ1-1, with D possibly TRBD1 on 6 matching bases. Germline V gene lookup returns CDR1 MGHDK and CDR2 SYGVNS. This CDR3 is 11 amino acids long. V lost 5 bases to trimming and J lost 11 bases, with 12 bases between them. CDR3 nucleotide sequence: TGTGCCAGCAGTCCAGGGGTCAAGGCTTTCTTT. Translation gives CASSPGVKAFF. The complete variable domain, with remaining parts taken from reference TRBV25-1 and TRBJ1-1, reads EADIYQTPRYLVIGTGKKITLECSQTMGHDKMYWYQQDPGMELHLIHYSYGVNSTEKGDLSSESTVSRIRTEHFPLTLESARPSHTSQYLCASSPGVKAFFGQGTRLTVV.

The chain employs TRBV20-1 and TRBJ2-5; a weak D match, TRBD2 (5 bases). This CDR3 comprises 13 residues. Germline CDR1 reads DFQATT; CDR2 reads SNEGSKA (reference sequence). Between the trimmed V and J ends, which lost 2 bases and 8 bases, there was a span of 15 bases. As DNA, the CDR3 is TGCAGTGCTAGACCGCAGTCAGCGGCCACCCAGTACTTC. Translation gives CSARPQSAATQYF.

This clonotype was observed at least ten times. The CDR3 region has the DNA TGTGCCAGCAGTGCCGGACAGGGACTTAACTATGGCTACACCTTC. It translates to CASSAGQGLNYGYTF. V usage is TRBV27 and J usage is TRBJ1-2; 8 bases are shared with TRBD1. V lost 5 bases to trimming and J lost 1 base; unmatched junction nucleotides: 6. In germline, CDR1 is MNHEY, CDR2 SMNVEV (reference sequence). The CDR3 covers 15 residues.

This chain joins TRBV2 and TRBJ2-2; D remains unclear. Trimming shortened V by 8 bases and J by 1 base, and 8 bases separated the two germline ends. This CDR3 has 13 residues. Germline V CDR1 and CDR2: SNHLY, FYNNEI. This CDR3 reads CASRNGNTGELFF. The CDR3 coding sequence is TGTGCCAGCCGCAACGGGAACACCGGGGAGCTGTTTTTT.

This clonotype was picked up a small number of times. The chain has TRBV3-1 and TRBJ1-2, with D possibly TRBD1 on 6 matching bases. There are 15 residues in the CDR3. Trimming removed 0 bases at V and 7 bases at J, with 15 bases between. Looked up from germline, CDR1 is LGHDT and CDR2 is YNNKEL (reference sequence). The CDR3 bases are TGTGCCAGCAGCCAAGATCCAGGGGTGGTTGTTGGCTACACCTTC. Translating it yields CASSQDPGVVVGYTF.

This clonotype was recorded a few times. The chain recombines TRBV5-5 with TRBJ2-2; TRBD1 agrees at 7 bases. The V segment lost 3 bases and the J segment 0 bases; nucleotides outside the gene matches: 8. The CDR3 is 17 amino acids. Germline-derived CDR1 and CDR2 are SGHKS and YYEKEE (reference sequence). The CDR3 bases are TGTGCCAGCAGCTGGCAGAGGACAGGCGCGAACACCGGGGAGCTGTTTTTT. Its protein product is CASSWQRTGANTGELFF. Variable domain in full (rest from reference TRBV5-5 and TRBJ2-2): DAGVTQSPTHLIKTRGQQVTLRCSPISGHKSVSWYQQVLGQGPQFIFQYYEKEERGRGNFPDRFSARQFPNYSSELNVNALLLGDSALYLCASSWQRTGANTGELFFGEGSRLTVL.

The CDR3 DNA follows: TGTGCTACCGGTCGTCGCCCAGGAAACACCATATATTTT. It is translated as CATGRRPGNTIYF. This chain connects TRBV12-3 or TRBV12-4 to TRBJ1-3; no clear D gene. The CDR3 runs 13 residues.

J is TRBJ2-1 and V is TRBV5-1, with 7 bases identical to TRBD1. This CDR3 has 13 amino acids. CDR1 and CDR2 (germline): SGHRS, YFSETQ. V shed 3 bases, J shed 7 bases, and the junction held 4 bases outside the gene matches. The CDR3 DNA reads as TGCGCCAGCAGCTCGACAGGGAATAATGAGCAGTTCTTC. Its translation is CASSSTGNNEQFF.

This chain joins TRBV4-2 and TRBJ2-4; 8 bases match TRBD1. The ends lost 0 bases at V and 0 bases at J; junction bases unmatched: 1. This CDR3 has 16 residues. The V gene's germline CDR1 is LGHNA and CDR2 YNFKEQ. Here the CDR3 DNA reads TGTGCCAGCAGCCAAGACAGGGGGCTAGCCAAAAACATTCAGTACTTC. This encodes CASSQDRGLAKNIQYF.

The CDR3 DNA is TGTGCCACCCGCCACCAGGGGCGAACCTACGAGCAGTACTTC. This encodes CATRHQGRTYEQYF. The chain employs TRBV10-3 and TRBJ2-7, with D maybe TRBD1 (6 bases). With 10 bases removed from V and 2 bases from J, the gap between germline ends came to 18 bases. Germline CDR1 ENHRY, CDR2 SYGVKD. The CDR3 is 14 amino acids.

In this sample, this clonotype turned up a few times. V is TRBV28 and J is TRBJ2-3; 8 bases map to TRBD1. The CDR3 length is 17 residues. The germline CDR1 and CDR2 sequences are MDHEN and SYDVKM. The V gene end was trimmed by 2 bases and the J gene end by 2 bases; junction bases not matched to a gene: 9. The CDR3 sequence is CASSLVRDRSYTDTQYF. The CDR3 nucleotides are TGTGCCAGCAGTTTAGTTCGGGACAGGAGTTACACAGATACGCAGTATTTT.

This clonotype was seen a handful of times. This chain joins TRBV27 and TRBJ2-7; weak D call: TRBD2 (5 bases). Germline V gives CDR1 MNHEY, CDR2 SMNVEV (reference sequence). The CDR3 consists of 15 residues. V was cut by 8 bases and J by 1 base, with 18 bases left in between. In DNA, the CDR3 is TGTGCCAGCCTCTCTTTGGGAGTTGGTTCCTACGAGCAGTACTTC. This gives the protein CASLSLGVGSYEQYF.

The genes are TRBV28 and TRBJ2-4, with no clear D. CDR3 length equals 13 residues. V was clipped by 3 bases and J by 1 base, with 4 bases between them. The germline V gene has CDR1 MDHEN and CDR2 SYDVKM. The chain's CDR3 is CASSFGAKNIQYF. CDR3 sequence (DNA): TGTGCCAGCAGTTTTGGCGCCAAAAACATTCAGTACTTC.